This is a list of T cell receptor beta chains from one sample in a study of human T cells and chemical hapten exposure. TCRdb re-analysed the RACE reads in MiXCR, keeping a single row per CDR3 protein. The sample includes 75,000 to 95,000 distinct CDR3 sequences, about 10% of them seen just once. The sample consisted of whole blood, taken in connection with sensitization to the hapten diphenylcyclopropenone (DPC). The receptors here all came from a woman aged 60-70 years with alopecia areata. Some clones in this sample may be carry-over from other donors' samples. Both conserved end residues are part of each CDR3. D genes are given only for firm matches. The size of a clone is reported for some rows only, either as once, few or many, or as a class for expanded clones.

length: 13
size: .
J: TRBJ2-5
V: TRBV6-6
D: .
CDR3: CASSPSSVETQYF
DNA: TGTGCCAGCAGCCCATCGTCGGTAGAGACCCAGTACTTC

length: 12
size: few
J: TRBJ2-3
V: TRBV7-3
D: .
CDR3: CASSFPRGTQYF
DNA: TGTGCCAGCAGCTTTCCTAGGGGGACGCAGTATTTT

length: 14
size: many
J: TRBJ1-5
V: TRBV20-1
D: .
CDR3: CSAPSRGNGQPQHF
DNA: TGCAGTGCTCCCTCCAGAGGTAATGGTCAGCCCCAGCATTTT

length: 14
size: few
J: TRBJ2-7
V: TRBV5-1
D: .
CDR3: CASSWSGTTYEQYF
DNA: TGCGCCAGCAGCTGGTCCGGGACCACATACGAGCAGTACTTC

length: 13
size: many
J: TRBJ2-1
V: TRBV10-3
D: .
CDR3: CAINSPNDNEQFF
DNA: TGTGCCATCAACAGTCCCAACGACAATGAGCAGTTCTTC

length: 13
size: many
J: TRBJ1-3
V: TRBV27
D: .
CDR3: CASSLWGGNTIYF
DNA: TGTGCCAGCAGTTTGTGGGGTGGAAACACCATATATTTT

length: 15
size: few
J: TRBJ2-7
V: TRBV20-1
D: TRBD1
CDR3: CSARDAGTGLYEQYF
DNA: TGCAGTGCTAGAGATGCAGGGACAGGGCTCTACGAGCAGTACTTC

length: 15
size: many
J: TRBJ2-7
V: TRBV28
D: TRBD2
CDR3: CASSSSGTTRYEQYF
DNA: TGTGCCAGCAGTTCCTCCGGGACTACCCGCTACGAGCAGTACTTC

length: 13
size: .
J: TRBJ2-7
V: TRBV29-1
D: .
CDR3: CSVRGNWFDEQYF
DNA: TGCAGCGTTAGGGGTAATTGGTTTGACGAGCAGTACTTC

length: 16
size: .
J: TRBJ1-2
V: TRBV6-5
D: .
CDR3: CASSYSKTGTGYGYTF
DNA: TGTGCCAGCAGTTACTCGAAGACAGGTACCGGCTATGGCTACACCTTC

length: 17
size: few
J: TRBJ1-2
V: TRBV30
D: TRBD1
CDR3: CAWTSPLGTGLNYGYTF
DNA: TGTGCCTGGACCTCCCCCCTCGGGACAGGGTTAAACTATGGCTACACCTTC

length: 14
size: many
J: TRBJ2-2
V: TRBV24-1
D: .
CDR3: CATSASGSSGELFF
DNA: TGTGCCACCAGCGCTAGTGGGAGTTCCGGGGAGCTGTTTTTT

length: 14
size: .
J: TRBJ2-3
V: TRBV20-1
D: .
CDR3: CSASPGTVPDTQYF
DNA: TGCAGTGCTAGTCCCGGGACGGTCCCAGATACGCAGTATTTT

length: 13
size: many
J: TRBJ2-5
V: TRBV24-1
D: .
CDR3: CATSDGSQETQYF
DNA: TGTGCCACCAGTGACGGTTCCCAAGAGACCCAGTACTTC

length: 18
size: .
J: TRBJ2-1
V: TRBV7-7
D: TRBD1
CDR3: CASSLAVGGLTSYNEQFF
DNA: TGTGCTAGCAGCTTAGCCGTAGGGGGCTTAACTAGTTACAATGAGCAGTTCTTC

length: 15
size: few
J: TRBJ1-5
V: TRBV7-2
D: .
CDR3: CASSFVADSNQPQHF
DNA: TGTGCCAGCAGCTTTGTGGCAGATAGCAATCAGCCCCAGCATTTT

length: 15
size: few
J: TRBJ1-5
V: TRBV6-1
D: TRBD1
CDR3: CASSGTGIGNQPQHF
DNA: TGTGCCAGCAGCGGGACAGGGATCGGCAATCAGCCCCAGCATTTT

length: 14
size: few
J: TRBJ1-2
V: TRBV19
D: TRBD1
CDR3: CASRTPGQGYGYTF
DNA: TGTGCCAGTAGAACACCGGGACAGGGCTATGGCTACACCTTC

length: 11
size: .
J: TRBJ2-2
V: TRBV21-1
D: .
CDR3: CARAKSGELFF
DNA: TGTGCCAGGGCAAAATCCGGGGAGCTGTTTTTT

length: 15
size: many
J: TRBJ1-5
V: TRBV10-1
D: TRBD1
CDR3: CASIVTGWRNQPQHF
DNA: TGCGCCAGCATTGTGACAGGGTGGCGCAATCAGCCCCAGCATTTT

length: 19
size: many
J: TRBJ2-6
V: TRBV6-5
D: TRBD1
CDR3: CASSLNYRGLTSGANVLTF
DNA: TGTGCCAGCAGTTTAAATTACAGGGGGTTGACCTCTGGGGCCAACGTCCTGACTTTC

length: 15
size: many
J: TRBJ2-7
V: TRBV12-3/TRBV12-4
D: .
CDR3: CASSLRPQRLYEQYF
DNA: TGTGCCAGCAGTTTAAGACCACAGCGCCTCTACGAGCAGTACTTC

length: 14
size: many
J: TRBJ1-1
V: TRBV7-8
D: .
CDR3: CASSLAWGSTEAFF
DNA: TGTGCCAGCAGCTTAGCTTGGGGGAGCACTGAAGCTTTCTTT

length: 13
size: .
J: TRBJ2-1
V: TRBV29-1
D: TRBD2
CDR3: CSVEGLAGNEQFF
DNA: TGCAGCGTTGAAGGGCTAGCGGGGAACGAGCAGTTCTTC

length: 15
size: many
J: TRBJ2-2
V: TRBV18
D: .
CDR3: CASSPGAENTGELFF
DNA: TGTGCCAGCTCACCAGGGGCAGAAAACACCGGGGAGCTGTTTTTT

length: 14
size: many
J: TRBJ1-5
V: TRBV4-2
D: TRBD1
CDR3: CASSQGQGSGPQHF
DNA: TGTGCCAGCAGCCAGGGACAGGGGTCAGGGCCCCAGCATTTT

length: 15
size: .
J: TRBJ2-2
V: TRBV4-2
D: .
CDR3: CASSQVQFDTGELFF
DNA: TGTGCCAGCAGCCAAGTACAGTTTGACACCGGGGAGCTGTTTTTT

length: 18
size: few
J: TRBJ1-5
V: TRBV23-1
D: .
CDR3: CASSQRHPQGYSNQPQHF
DNA: TGCGCCAGCAGTCAAAGGCACCCACAGGGTTATAGCAATCAGCCCCAGCATTTT

length: 14
size: .
J: TRBJ2-7
V: TRBV4-1
D: .
CDR3: CASSQDRGETGQYF
DNA: TGCGCCAGCAGCCAAGATAGAGGTGAAACCGGGCAGTACTTC

length: 14
size: few
J: TRBJ1-1
V: TRBV10-2
D: TRBD1
CDR3: CASGRTRGPTEAFF
DNA: TGCGCCAGCGGCCGGACAAGGGGGCCCACTGAAGCTTTCTTT

length: 14
size: few
J: TRBJ1-1
V: TRBV4-1
D: .
CDR3: CASSGGVRGREAFF
DNA: TGCGCCAGCAGCGGCGGGGTACGAGGGAGGGAAGCTTTCTTT

length: 16
size: once
J: TRBJ2-3
V: TRBV5-5
D: TRBD2
CDR3: CASSLRGSGSTDTQYF
DNA: TGTGCCAGCAGCTTAAGGGGTAGCGGGAGCACAGATACGCAGTATTTT

length: 13
size: .
J: TRBJ2-7
V: TRBV19
D: .
CDR3: CASSIQVEGEQYF
DNA: TGTGCCAGTAGTATCCAGGTCGAGGGGGAGCAGTACTTC

length: 14
size: many
J: TRBJ2-1
V: TRBV7-7
D: TRBD1
CDR3: CASSPRTGYNEQFF
DNA: TGTGCTAGCAGCCCTCGGACAGGCTACAATGAGCAGTTCTTC

length: 14
size: .
J: TRBJ2-3
V: TRBV20-1
D: .
CDR3: CSARRGISTDTQYF
DNA: TGCAGTGCTAGAAGGGGGATTAGCACAGATACGCAGTATTTT

length: 13
size: few
J: TRBJ2-7
V: TRBV4-1
D: .
CDR3: CASSPRGSYEQYF
DNA: TGCGCCAGCAGCCCCAGGGGTTCCTACGAGCAGTACTTC

length: 13
size: few
J: TRBJ2-7
V: TRBV30
D: .
CDR3: CAWRAFGGFEQYF
DNA: TGTGCCTGGAGGGCCTTTGGAGGGTTCGAGCAGTACTTC

length: 15
size: few
J: TRBJ2-7
V: TRBV11-2
D: TRBD2
CDR3: CASSRNLADSYEQYF
DNA: TGTGCCAGCAGCCGAAACCTAGCGGATTCCTACGAGCAGTACTTC

length: 12
size: .
J: TRBJ2-7
V: TRBV2
D: .
CDR3: CASSPQSYEQYF
DNA: TGTGCCAGCAGTCCGCAGAGCTACGAGCAGTACTTC

length: 15
size: few
J: TRBJ2-7
V: TRBV12-3/TRBV12-4
D: .
CDR3: CASSFVAGRSYEQYF
DNA: TGTGCCAGCAGTTTTGTTGCGGGGAGAAGCTACGAGCAGTACTTC

length: 15
size: few
J: TRBJ2-7
V: TRBV12-3/TRBV12-4
D: TRBD2
CDR3: CASTLGSGGSYEQYF
DNA: TGTGCCAGCACCTTGGGTAGCGGGGGTTCCTACGAGCAGTACTTC